Listed below are T cell receptor beta chains from one sample, sequenced in a study of cytomegalovirus exposure and HLA in healthy donors. Profiled with immunoSEQ multiplex PCR; TCRdb holds only in-frame clones, not every one. The sample has roughly 130,000 clones; about four fifths are singletons. The sample comprised PBMCs. The receptors derive from a human donor in good health. Each CDR3 is given with its conserved first and last residue. D genes are given only for firm matches. The size entry is marked missing in some rows and otherwise reads once, few, many or a size class.

TRBJ1-2,TRBD1,TRBV7-9,once,TGTGCCAGCAGCCCGGGACAGGGGGCGGAAGGCTACACCTTC,CASSPGQGAEGYTF
TRBJ1-1,TRBD1,TRBV5-8,-,TGTGCCAGCATGGGACAGGGGGCGGCTCTTTGGGACACTGAAGCTTTCTTT,CASMGQGAALWDTEAFF
TRBJ1-1,-,TRBV7-8,-,TGTGCCAGCAGCCTAGACATGAACACTGAAGCTTTCTTT,CASSLDMNTEAFF
TRBJ1-2,-,TRBV5-1,-,TGCGCCAGCAGCTTTCCAGGGAACCTCGACTACACCTTC,CASSFPGNLDYTF
TRBJ2-7,TRBD2,TRBV5-4,-,TGTGCCAGCAGACCGGGACTAGTGGATTCCGAGCAGTACTTC,CASRPGLVDSEQYF
TRBJ2-7,-,TRBV11-2,-,TGTGCCAGCAGCCGCCAACCGGGACAAAAGAGCGAGCAGTACTTC,CASSRQPGQKSEQYF
TRBJ1-6,-,TRBV27,-,TGTGCCAGCAGCCCACTCCCCTCGGAGAGTTCACCCCTCCACTTT,CASSPLPSESSPLHF
TRBJ2-5,-,TRBV7-6,-,TGTGCCAGCAGCTTAGTACCAGATCAAGAGACCCAGTACTTC,CASSLVPDQETQYF
TRBJ1-2,-,TRBV27,-,TGTGCCAGCTCTCAGCGGGCAGAAGGGGTGGGGGGGAACACCTTC,CASSQRAEGVGGNTF
TRBJ1-1,-,TRBV4-2,-,TGTGCCAGCAGCTTGGATTCAACCACCCAGGGGACTGAAGCTTTCTTT,CASSLDSTTQGTEAFF
TRBJ1-3,TRBD1,TRBV6-1,few,TGTGCCAGCAGCCCAAGACAGGGAACCATATATTTT,CASSPRQGTIYF
TRBJ1-6,-,TRBV5-1,-,TGCGCCAGCTCACTAAGGACAGCTTTTGTCAATAATTCACCCCTCCACTTT,CASSLRTAFVNNSPLHF
TRBJ1-6,-,TRBV6-1,-,TGTGCCAGCAGACGGTACGGGATTGATTCACCCCTCCACTTT,CASRRYGIDSPLHF
TRBJ2-5,-,TRBV6-1,-,TGTGCCAGCAGTAAGACAGACGAAGAGACCCAGTACTTC,CASSKTDEETQYF
TRBJ1-6,-,TRBV27,-,TGTGCCAGCAGTTTCGGACAGCCCTATGGGAATTCACCCCTCCACTTT,CASSFGQPYGNSPLHF
TRBJ1-2,-,TRBV19,-,TGTGCCAGTAGTATTACGGCGAGTCGGAGTGGCTACACCTTC,CASSITASRSGYTF
TRBJ1-3,TRBD1,TRBV28,-,TGTGCCAGCCAGGGGGTTCTCTCTGGAAACACCATATATTTT,CASQGVLSGNTIYF
TRBJ1-5,-,TRBV6-1,-,TGTGCCAGCGTGGGGGGTAGCAATCAGCCCCAGCATTTT,CASVGGSNQPQHF
TRBJ2-6,-,TRBV2,once,TGTGCCAGCAGTGGTGGGCCAGGGGCCAACGTCCTGACTTTC,CASSGGPGANVLTF
TRBJ2-7,TRBD2,TRBV5-6,-,TGTGCCAGCAGCTTGGCAGGACTAGCGGAAATCTACGAGCAGTACTTC,CASSLAGLAEIYEQYF
TRBJ1-1,TRBD1,TRBV2,few,TGTGCCAGCAGGGCAAGACAGGGAAACACTGAAGCTTTCTTT,CASRARQGNTEAFF
TRBJ1-2,-,TRBV18,-,TGTGCCAGCTCACCAGGCTACAGGAACTATGGCTACACCTTC,CASSPGYRNYGYTF
TRBJ1-5,-,TRBV6-1,-,TGTGCCAGCAGTGAATGGGGAGGGGAGGATCAGCCCCAGCATTTT,CASSEWGGEDQPQHF
TRBJ2-7,-,TRBV5-6,-,TGTGCCAGCAGCCAGGGCGGATACTACGAGCAGTACTTC,CASSQGGYYEQYF
TRBJ2-2,TRBD1,TRBV27,-,TGTGCCAGCAAAGACAGGGCTCTCCCATCCGGGGAGCTGTTTTTT,CASKDRALPSGELFF
TRBJ1-1,-,TRBV5-1,-,TGCGCCAGCACTCTGCGCGACACAAACACTGAAGCTTTCTTT,CASTLRDTNTEAFF
TRBJ2-2,-,TRBV10-3,-,TGTGCCATCAGTGGGACTGAACTGAACACCGGGGAGCTGTTTTTT,CAISGTELNTGELFF
TRBJ2-5,TRBD2,TRBV19,-,TGTGCCAGTAGTCCAAGCGGGGGGCAAGAGACCCAGTACTTC,CASSPSGGQETQYF
TRBJ1-2,-,TRBV6-1,few,TGTGCCAGCAGTGGACGGGTCTTGGATGTTTATGGCTACACCTTC,CASSGRVLDVYGYTF
TRBJ2-7,TRBD2,TRBV11-3,-,TGTGCCAGCAGCCGAGGGACTAGCGGATCTATTTTTGTCTCCTACGAGCAGTACTTC,CASSRGTSGSIFVSYEQYF
TRBJ1-6,-,TRBV19,once,TGTGCCAGTAGTATGAGGGTGGAGAATTCACCCCTCCACTTT,CASSMRVENSPLHF
TRBJ2-3,TRBD2,TRBV19,-,TGTGCCAGTAGTTTTGGACTAGCGTTTGATACGCAGTATTTT,CASSFGLAFDTQYF
TRBJ1-1,TRBD1,TRBV9,-,TGTGCCAGCAGCGCCGGGACAGGCCGTTTTGGCGCTTTCTTT,CASSAGTGRFGAFF
TRBJ1-6,-,TRBV5-6,-,TGTGCCAGCAGCTTGGGACTCGTCAATTCACCCCTCCACTTT,CASSLGLVNSPLHF
TRBJ1-6,-,TRBV11-1,once,TGTGCCAGCAGCTCTCTCGGGGAGCCTAATTCACCCCTCCACTTT,CASSSLGEPNSPLHF